These 28 T cell receptor beta chains originate from one sample sequenced in a study of read filtering for tumor transcriptome and immune sequencing. This library used 300 to 500 ng RNA and molecular barcoded adaptors spanning alpha/delta and beta/gamma chains. Using its own MiXCR run on the reads, TCRdb lists one record per CDR3 protein. The sample includes roughly 67,000 distinct CDR3 sequences, around 19% of them seen just once. Sequencing input: a population of CD138-negative cells sorted from bone marrow. Receptors were obtained from a donor aged 40 or older with multiple myeloma.

There are many counts of this clonotype. This chain connects TRBV7-9 to TRBJ2-7, with no clear D. The CDR3 extends over 14 amino acids. Germline V CDR1 and CDR2: SEHNR, FQNEAQ (reference sequence). The germline V and J ends were trimmed by 4 bases and 2 bases, with 12 bases remaining between them. The DNA for the CDR3 is TGTGCCAGCAGCTCCAGTGGCAGAACCTACGAGCAGTACTTC. Translating gives CASSSSGRTYEQYF.

J is TRBJ2-1 and V is TRBV11-2; 11 bases fit TRBD2. Germline trimming cut 1 base from V and 9 bases from J; bases unmatched to any gene: 5. Germline-derived CDR1 and CDR2 are SGHAT and FQNNGV. CDR3 size: 15 residues. CDR3 in amino acids: CASSLGSGRVSEQFF. DNA for the CDR3: TGTGCCAGCAGCTTAGGTAGCGGGAGGGTAAGTGAGCAGTTCTTC. Looking up the rest from reference TRBV11-2 and TRBJ2-1 gives the full variable domain: EAGVAQSPRYKIIEKRQSVAFWCNPISGHATLYWYQQILGQGPKLLIQFQNNGVVDDSQLPKDRFSAERLKGVDSTLKIQPAKLEDSAVYLCASSLGSGRVSEQFFGPGTRLTVL.

The chain has TRBV4-1 and TRBJ2-5; TRBD2 matches 13 bases. V shed 6 bases, J shed 5 bases, and the junction held 9 bases outside the gene matches. Germline CDR1 MGHRA, CDR2 YSYEKL. The CDR3 runs 16 residues. CDR3 coding DNA: TGCGCCAGCAGACAACTAGCGGGGGGGCCCAGGGAGACCCAGTACTTC. Amino acids: CASRQLAGGPRETQYF.

Comments on this clonotype: One base away lies a much larger clone, so this may be a sequencing read error. V usage is TRBV2 and J usage is TRBJ2-2, with 12 nucleotides matching TRBD2. The ends lost 2 bases at V and 2 bases at J; junction bases unmatched: 9. The CDR3 contains 19 residues. The germline V gene has CDR1 SNHLY and CDR2 FYNNEI. CDR3 in amino acids: CASSERALAGGSNTGELFF. In DNA, the CDR3 is TGTGCCAGCAGTGAACGGGCTCTAGCGGGGGGGTCAAACACCGGGGAGCTGTTTTTT.

Regarding this clonotype: Being one base from a much bigger clone, this may be a read error. No conserved phenylalanine or tryptophan is present at the end of the CDR3, so a read error is the likely explanation. V and J are TRBV7-9 and TRBJ1-1; tentative D call: TRBD1 (5 bases). V was shortened by 1 base and J by 2 bases, with 8 bases between the two germline ends. Germline CDR1 SEHNR, CDR2 FQNEAQ (reference sequence). The CDR3 has 14 amino acids. The CDR3 DNA follows: TGTGCCAGCAGCTTAGGGACACCAAACACTGAAGCTTTCTCT. It specifies CASSLGTPNTEAFS.

On this clonotype itself: A much bigger clone sits one base away, suggesting this may be a read error. The chain combines TRBV5-4 with TRBJ2-7; 7 nucleotides line up with TRBD2. CDR3 length equals 17 residues. Germline values: CDR1 SGHNT, CDR2 YYREEE (reference sequence). Trimming at V came to 4 bases and at J to 2 bases, leaving 15 bases not matched to a gene. The CDR3 spells CASSVEPSGGSAYEQYF. As DNA, the CDR3 is TGTGCCAGCAGCGTGGAACCTAGCGGAGGGAGTGCCTACGAGCAGTACTTC. The entire variable domain, with the rest obtained from reference TRBV5-4 and TRBJ2-7, is as follows: ETGVTQSPTHLIKTRGQQVTLRCSSQSGHNTVSWYQQALGQGPQFIFQYYREEENGRGNFPPRFSGLQFPNYSSELNVNALELDDSALYLCASSVEPSGGSAYEQYFGPGTRLTVT.

This clonotype was seen at least ten times. The chain couples TRBV6-6 to TRBJ2-1; the match to TRBD2 covers 10 bases. This CDR3 contains 13 residues. After removal of 9 bases from V and 3 bases from J, the junction contained 2 bases not matched to a gene. The V gene's germline CDR1 is MNHNY and CDR2 SVGAGI (reference sequence). The CDR3 DNA follows: TGTGCCAGTAGCGGGGGGTACTACAATGAGCAGTTCTTC. Translation: CASSGGYYNEQFF.

The chain uses TRBV5-1 and TRBJ2-1, with D unresolved. Germline V gene data show CDR1 as SGHRS and CDR2 as YFSETQ. Trimming stripped 0 bases from V and 0 bases from J, with 10 bases between. This CDR3 has 16 amino acids. CDR3 nucleotides: TGCGCCAGCAGCTTGGGGGGATGGGGCTCCTACAATGAGCAGTTCTTC. This sequence encodes CASSLGGWGSYNEQFF.

As for this clonotype: At one of its ends the junction is not consistent with the germline gene, which may arise from a read error. This chain uses TRBV3-1 with TRBJ2-6, with D perhaps TRBD1 (5 bases). Germline lookup yields CDR1 LGHDT and CDR2 YNNKEL (reference sequence). The CDR3 extends over 15 amino acids. The CDR3 region is CASSQDYSGANVLTF. The CDR3, as DNA: TGTGCCAGCAGCCAAGATTACTCTGGGGCCAACGTCCTGACCTTC.

This clonotype occurred many times. The chain links TRBV20-1 to TRBJ2-3, with D hard to call. V was shortened by 2 bases and J by 4 bases, with 16 bases between the two germline ends. The CDR3 runs 15 residues. Germline V gene sequence: CDR1 DFQATT, CDR2 SNEGSKA (reference sequence). The CDR3 region has the DNA TGCAGTGCTAGAAAGGCTCCCGGTGGGGCAGATACGCAGTATTTT. Protein: CSARKAPGGADTQYF.

This clonotype was counted at least ten times. The chain has TRBV20-1 and TRBJ2-1; TRBD2 might be the D (7 bases). CDR3 length: 18 amino acids. V was pared by 0 bases and J by 3 bases, with 21 bases between. CDR1 DFQATT and CDR2 SNEGSKA come from the germline V gene (reference sequence). The DNA for the CDR3 is TGCAGTGCTAGAGATCCGGGGGAGGGGGGGGGCCTCTACAATGAGCAGTTCTTC. This translates into CSARDPGEGGGLYNEQFF.

The V call is TRBV19, the J call TRBJ2-6; D may correspond to TRBD1 or TRBD2 (5 bases each). This CDR3 is 16 amino acids long. Germline V CDR1 and CDR2: LNHDA, SQIVND (reference sequence). The V end was cut by 5 bases, the J end by 0 bases, with 11 bases between. This CDR3 reads CASSQAGSSGANVLTF. The CDR3 DNA is TGTGCCAGTAGTCAGGCAGGGAGCTCTGGGGCCAACGTCCTGACTTTC.

A remark on this clonotype: This may be a read error: a much more frequent sequence differs by one nucleotide. CDR3 DNA sequence: TGCAGTGTCTACCGAGTCGGGAAGAGCACAGATAGGCAGTATTTT. This translates into CSVYRVGKSTDRQYF. The chain uses TRBV20-1 and TRBJ2-3; possible D gene TRBD2, 5 bases. In germline, CDR1 is DFQATT, CDR2 SNEGSKA (reference sequence). CDR3 size: 15 residues.

On this clonotype itself: At one of its ends the junction is not consistent with the germline gene, which may arise from a read error. The CDR3 loop reads CACSYFPGDTQYF. The CDR3, as DNA: TGTGCCTGCAGCTATTTCCCGGGAGATACGCAGTATTTT. The genes are TRBV3-1 and TRBJ2-3; D remains ambiguous. CDR3 length: 13 residues. CDR1 LGHDT and CDR2 YNNKEL come from the germline V gene (reference sequence).

The gene calls are TRBV11-2 and TRBJ1-2, with TRBD1 matching 10 bases. Germline trimming cut 5 bases from V and 3 bases from J; bases unmatched to any gene: 3. This CDR3 contains 14 residues. Germline assignment: CDR1 SGHAT and CDR2 FQNNGV. CDR3 in DNA: TGTGCCAGCAGCCCAGGGACAGGGGACTATGGCTACACCTTC. The encoded protein is CASSPGTGDYGYTF. Drawing the rest from reference TRBV11-2 and TRBJ1-2, the complete variable domain is EAGVAQSPRYKIIEKRQSVAFWCNPISGHATLYWYQQILGQGPKLLIQFQNNGVVDDSQLPKDRFSAERLKGVDSTLKIQPAKLEDSAVYLCASSPGTGDYGYTFGSGTRLTVV.

Worth noting for this clonotype: A junction boundary mismatches the germline segment, possibly from a read error. The CDR3 sequence is CASSIRNGYTEAFF. CDR3 DNA: TGTGCCAGCAGCATCCGGAACGGCTACACTGAAGCGTTCTTT. The chain recombines TRBV13 with TRBJ1-1, with D unresolved. Per the germline V gene, CDR1 is PRHDT and CDR2 is FYEKMQ (reference sequence). The CDR3 consists of 14 residues. Complete variable domain (other parts from reference TRBV13 and TRBJ1-1): AAGVIQSPRHLIKEKRETATLKCYPIPRHDTVYWYQQGPGQDPQFLISFYEKMQSDKGSIPDRFSAQQFSDYHSELNMSSLELGDSALYFCASSIRNGYTEAFFGQGTRLTVV.

With respect to this clonotype: This likely stems from a read error, as it lies one base from a far larger clone. The chain recombines TRBV13 with TRBJ2-5; possibly TRBD2 for D (7 bases). The closer fit of TRBJ2-7 to the DNA end suggests the J call may be wrong. The length of the CDR3 is 15 residues. Germline V gene sequence: CDR1 PRHDT, CDR2 FYEKMQ (reference sequence). The CDR3 bases are TGTGCCAGCAGTACCGGGGGGCTCGCGGCCTACGAGCAGTACTTC. This gives the protein CASSTGGLAAYEQYF.

This clonotype was detected many times. The rearrangement joins TRBV20-1 to TRBJ2-5; 12 bases fit TRBD2. V lost 6 bases to trimming and J lost 2 bases; unmatched junction nucleotides: 10. Germline V gives CDR1 DFQATT, CDR2 SNEGSKA (reference sequence). The CDR3 is 16 amino acids. The CDR3 loop is CSAPPLAGGYQETQYF. DNA for the CDR3: TGCAGTGCCCCGCCACTAGCGGGGGGCTATCAAGAGACCCAGTACTTC.

V and J are TRBV30 and TRBJ1-2, with a possible D match to TRBD1 (5 bases). Per germline, CDR1 GTSNPN and CDR2 SVGIG (reference sequence). The CDR3 is 13 residues long. V lost 0 bases and J lost 3, with 8 bases in between. The DNA of the CDR3 is TGTGCCTGGAGTGTACAGGAACACTATGGCTACACCTTC. It codes for CAWSVQEHYGYTF.

In the case of this clonotype: A much bigger clone sits one base away, suggesting this may be a read error. No conserved phenylalanine or tryptophan is present at the end of the CDR3, so a read error is the likely explanation. The chain combines TRBV15 with TRBJ2-2, with D perhaps being TRBD1 or TRBD2 (5 bases each). CDR1 is LNHNV, CDR2 YYDKDF, per germline (reference sequence). The CDR3 spans 17 residues. V lost 0 bases and J lost 4, with 15 bases in between. The CDR3 reads CATSRDRPVGVTGELFL. CDR3 DNA: TGTGCCACCAGCAGAGATCGCCCGGTGGGGGTCACCGGGGAGCTGTTTCTT.

There are many counts of this clonotype. The chain recombines TRBV20-1 with TRBJ2-1; 7 bases line up with TRBD2. The CDR3 contains 15 residues. V was pared by 8 bases and J by 2 bases, with 12 bases of the junction left unmatched. Germline CDR1 and CDR2: DFQATT and SNEGSKA (reference sequence). The CDR3 sequence is CSSVDRTSPYNEQFF. CDR3 bases: TGCAGTTCCGTTGACCGGACTAGTCCCTACAATGAGCAGTTCTTC.

The V call is TRBV13, the J call TRBJ2-5, with 8 positions matching TRBD1. This CDR3 is built from 13 residues. The V and J ends lost 4 bases and 6 bases, in that order; junction bases with no gene match: 4. Germline values: CDR1 PRHDT, CDR2 FYEKMQ (reference sequence). DNA of the CDR3: TGTGCCAGCAGCTCGGACAGGGAAAAGACCCAGTACTTC. It encodes CASSSDREKTQYF.

This clonotype was picked up many times. The chain links TRBV28 to TRBJ2-7; D might be TRBD2 (5 bases). V lost 6 bases to trimming and J lost 5 bases, with 17 bases between them. The germline V gene encodes CDR1 MDHEN and CDR2 SYDVKM. This CDR3 is 14 amino acids long. The DNA for the CDR3 is TGTGCCAGCAGCCAACCGGTCGAGGGCAACGAGCAGTACTTC. This translates into CASSQPVEGNEQYF.

This clonotype has ten or more counts. Mismatch with germline at one junction end may stem from a read error. The rearrangement uses TRBV7-3 and TRBJ2-1; 9 nucleotides agree with TRBD2. This CDR3 has 16 residues. Germline V gene data show CDR1 as SGHTA and CDR2 as FQGTGA. The CDR3 reads CASSNGGLASYNEQFF. CDR3 DNA sequence: TGTGCCAGCAGTAACGGTGGACTAGCGAGCTACAACGAGCAGTTCTTC.

About this clonotype: This clone may be a read error of a much larger clone one base away. The gene calls are TRBV30 and TRBJ1-3; D is ambiguous. CDR1 is GTSNPN and CDR2 is SVGIG in the germline V gene (reference sequence). V was trimmed by 4 bases and J by 6 bases, leaving 10 bases between them. CDR3 size: 12 residues. This chain's CDR3 is CAWTYPENTIYF. Written as DNA, the CDR3 is TGTGCCTGGACATATCCTGAAAACACCATATATTTT.

This clonotype was recorded at least ten times. The V call is TRBV6-6, the J call TRBJ2-1; TRBD2 matches 8 bases. V lost 7 bases to trimming and J lost 13 bases; unmatched junction nucleotides: 15. The CDR3 consists of 14 residues. The V gene's germline CDR1 is MNHNY and CDR2 SVGAGI (reference sequence). The DNA for the CDR3 is TGTGCCAGCACCCCCTCGGGACGGGAGGGTGATCAGTTCTTC. This codes for CASTPSGREGDQFF.

This clonotype was observed at least ten times. The chain recombines TRBV4-1 with TRBJ1-2; D not resolved. The CDR3 spans 15 residues. Germline V gene lookup returns CDR1 MGHRA and CDR2 YSYEKL. Trimming removed 0 bases from V and 6 bases from J, with 14 bases in between. CDR3 protein: CASSQDRPSLDGYTF. CDR3 coding DNA: TGCGCCAGCAGCCAAGACCGTCCTTCCTTAGATGGCTACACCTTC.

At least ten counts were recorded for this clonotype. The V and J genes are TRBV7-2 and TRBJ2-3; TRBD1 agrees at 7 bases. CDR3 length: 14 residues. Germline V gene sequence: CDR1 SGHTA, CDR2 FQGNSA. V gave up 5 bases and J gave up 3 bases; unmatched junction bases: 5. In nucleotides, the CDR3 is TGTGCCAGCAGCCACTCACAGGGGACAGATACGCAGTATTTT. Residues: CASSHSQGTDTQYF.